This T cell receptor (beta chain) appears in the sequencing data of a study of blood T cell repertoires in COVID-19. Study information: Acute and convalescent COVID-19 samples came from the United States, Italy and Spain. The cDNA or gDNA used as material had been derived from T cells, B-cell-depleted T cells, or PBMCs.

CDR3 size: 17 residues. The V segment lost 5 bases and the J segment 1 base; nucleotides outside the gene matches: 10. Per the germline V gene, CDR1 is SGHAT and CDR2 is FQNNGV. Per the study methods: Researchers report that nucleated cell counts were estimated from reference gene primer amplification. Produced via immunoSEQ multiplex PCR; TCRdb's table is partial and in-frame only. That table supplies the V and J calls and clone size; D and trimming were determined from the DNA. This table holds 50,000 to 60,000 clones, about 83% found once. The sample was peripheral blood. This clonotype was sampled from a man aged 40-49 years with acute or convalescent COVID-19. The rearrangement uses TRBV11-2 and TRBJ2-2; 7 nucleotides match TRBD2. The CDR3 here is CASSLRKTSKNTGELFF. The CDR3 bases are TGTGCCAGCAGCCTTCGAAAGACTAGCAAGAACACCGGGGAGCTGTTTTTT. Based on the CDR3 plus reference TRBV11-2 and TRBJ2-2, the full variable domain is EAGVAQSPRYKIIEKRQSVAFWCNPISGHATLYWYQQILGQGPKLLIQFQNNGVVDDSQLPKDRFSAERLKGVDSTLKIQPAKLEDSAVYLCASSLRKTSKNTGELFFGEGSRLTVL.